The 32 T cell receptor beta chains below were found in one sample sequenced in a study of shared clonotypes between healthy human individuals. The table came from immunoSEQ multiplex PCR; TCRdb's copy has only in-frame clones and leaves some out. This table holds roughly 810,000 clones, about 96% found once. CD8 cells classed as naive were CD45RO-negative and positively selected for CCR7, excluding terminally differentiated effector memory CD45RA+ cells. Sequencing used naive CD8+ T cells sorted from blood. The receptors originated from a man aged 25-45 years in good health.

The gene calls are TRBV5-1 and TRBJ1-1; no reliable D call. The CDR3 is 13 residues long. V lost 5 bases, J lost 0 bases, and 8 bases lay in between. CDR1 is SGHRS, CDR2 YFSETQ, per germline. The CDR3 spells CASRVALNTEAFF. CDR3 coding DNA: TGCGCCAGCAGGGTAGCTTTGAACACTGAAGCTTTCTTT.

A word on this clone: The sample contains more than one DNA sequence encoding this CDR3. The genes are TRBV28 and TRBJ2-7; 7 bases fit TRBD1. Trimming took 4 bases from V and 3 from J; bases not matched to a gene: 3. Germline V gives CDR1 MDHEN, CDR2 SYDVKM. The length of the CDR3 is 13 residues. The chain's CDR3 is CASSSGTDYEQYF. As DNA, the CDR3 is TGTGCCAGCAGTTCCGGGACAGACTACGAGCAGTACTTC.

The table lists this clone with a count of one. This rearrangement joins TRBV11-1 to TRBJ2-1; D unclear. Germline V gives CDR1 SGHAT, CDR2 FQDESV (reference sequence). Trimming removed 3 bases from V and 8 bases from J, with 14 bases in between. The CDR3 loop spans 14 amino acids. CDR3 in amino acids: CASSLPNGGYEQFF. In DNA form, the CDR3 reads TGTGCCAGCAGCTTGCCCAATGGTGGCTATGAGCAGTTCTTC.

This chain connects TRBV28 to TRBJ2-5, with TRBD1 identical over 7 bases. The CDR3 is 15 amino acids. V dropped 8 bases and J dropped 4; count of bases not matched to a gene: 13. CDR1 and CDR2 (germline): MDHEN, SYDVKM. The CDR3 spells CASSRWQGDPETQYF. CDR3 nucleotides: TGTGCCAGCTCTAGATGGCAGGGGGACCCAGAGACCCAGTACTTC.

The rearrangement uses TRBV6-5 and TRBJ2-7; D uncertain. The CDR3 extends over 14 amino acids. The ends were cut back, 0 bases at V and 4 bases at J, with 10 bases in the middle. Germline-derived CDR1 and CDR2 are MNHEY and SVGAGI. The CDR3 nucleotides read TGTGCCAGCAGTTACTCAGGGATTGGGTACGAGCAGTACTTC. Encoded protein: CASSYSGIGYEQYF.

The CDR3 here is CASRYGLATYEQYF. The CDR3 coding sequence is TGTGCCAGCAGATACGGACTAGCCACCTACGAGCAGTACTTC. This rearrangement joins TRBV27 to TRBJ2-7, with TRBD2 matching over 8 bases. The CDR3 is 14 residues long. Germline CDR1 MNHEY, CDR2 SMNVEV (reference sequence). The V segment lost 6 bases and the J segment 2 bases; nucleotides outside the gene matches: 6.

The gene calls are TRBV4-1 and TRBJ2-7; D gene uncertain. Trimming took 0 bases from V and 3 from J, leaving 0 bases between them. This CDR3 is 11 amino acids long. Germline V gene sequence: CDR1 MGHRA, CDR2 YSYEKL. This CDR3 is CASSQDYEQYF. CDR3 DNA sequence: TGCGCCAGCAGCCAAGACTACGAGCAGTACTTC.

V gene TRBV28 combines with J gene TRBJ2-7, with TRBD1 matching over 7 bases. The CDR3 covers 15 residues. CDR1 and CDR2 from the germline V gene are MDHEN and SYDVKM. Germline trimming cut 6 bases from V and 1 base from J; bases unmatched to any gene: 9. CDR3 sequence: CASRLRQGRSYEQYF. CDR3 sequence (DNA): TGTGCCAGCAGACTCCGACAGGGTAGGTCCTACGAGCAGTACTTC.

The CDR3 spells CSVEGVRGVAYGSYEQYF. For the CDR3, the DNA is TGCAGCGTTGAAGGGGTCAGGGGGGTTGCATACGGCTCCTACGAGCAGTACTTC. The rearrangement uses TRBV29-1 and TRBJ2-7; TRBD1 is a possible D gene (7 bases). The germline V gene encodes CDR1 SQVTM and CDR2 ANQGSEA. Trimming removed 1 base at V and 0 bases at J, with 22 bases between. This CDR3 spans 18 amino acids.

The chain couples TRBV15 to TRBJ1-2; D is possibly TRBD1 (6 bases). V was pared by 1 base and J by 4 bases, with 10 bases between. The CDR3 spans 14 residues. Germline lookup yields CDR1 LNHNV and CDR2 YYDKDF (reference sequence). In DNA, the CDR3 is TGTGCCACCAGCAGAGGGGGACAAACCTATGGCTACACCTTC. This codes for CATSRGGQTYGYTF.

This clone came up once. The CDR3 sequence is CSVEARPGTSLSYEQYF. The CDR3 DNA reads TGCAGCGTTGAAGCTAGGCCCGGGACTAGTCTCTCCTACGAGCAGTACTTC. The V and J genes are TRBV29-1 and TRBJ2-7; 8 bases align to TRBD2. Germline-derived CDR1 and CDR2 are SQVTM and ANQGSEA. J gave up 0 bases and V 1 base, and 11 bases lay outside the gene matches. This CDR3 comprises 17 residues.

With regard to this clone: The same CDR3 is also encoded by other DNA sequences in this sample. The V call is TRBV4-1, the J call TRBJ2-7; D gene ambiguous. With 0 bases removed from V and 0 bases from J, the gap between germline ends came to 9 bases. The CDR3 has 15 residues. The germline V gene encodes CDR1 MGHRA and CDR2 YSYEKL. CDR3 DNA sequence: TGCGCCAGCAGCCAAGAGGGCGGTAGCTCCTACGAGCAGTACTTC. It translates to CASSQEGGSSYEQYF.

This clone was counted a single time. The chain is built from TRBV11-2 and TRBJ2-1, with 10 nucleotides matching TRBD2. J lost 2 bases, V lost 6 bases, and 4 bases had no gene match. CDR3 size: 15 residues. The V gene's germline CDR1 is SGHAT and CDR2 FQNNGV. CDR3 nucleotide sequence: TGTGCCAGCAGATTAAGCGGGAGGGCCTACAATGAGCAGTTCTTC. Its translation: CASRLSGRAYNEQFF.

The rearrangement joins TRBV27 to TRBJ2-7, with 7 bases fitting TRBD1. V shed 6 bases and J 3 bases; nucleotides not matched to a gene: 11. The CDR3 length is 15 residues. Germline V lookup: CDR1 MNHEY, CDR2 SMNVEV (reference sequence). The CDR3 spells CASSGWETGSYEQYF. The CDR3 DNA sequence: TGTGCCAGCAGCGGGTGGGAGACAGGGAGCTACGAGCAGTACTTC.

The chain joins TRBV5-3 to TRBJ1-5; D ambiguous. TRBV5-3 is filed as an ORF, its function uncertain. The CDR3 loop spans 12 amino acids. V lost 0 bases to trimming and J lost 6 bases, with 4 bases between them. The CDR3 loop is CARSLESQPQHF. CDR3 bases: TGTGCCAGAAGCTTGGAGAGTCAGCCCCAGCATTTT.

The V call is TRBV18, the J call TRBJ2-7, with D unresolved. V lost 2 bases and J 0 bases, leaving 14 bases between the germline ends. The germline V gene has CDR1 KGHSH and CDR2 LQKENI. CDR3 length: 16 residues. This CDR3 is CASSPVDRPSSYEQYF. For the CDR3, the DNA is TGTGCCAGCTCACCAGTTGATCGGCCAAGCTCCTACGAGCAGTACTTC.

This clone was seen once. CDR3 residues: CASTGSYEQYF. CDR3 bases: TGTGCCAGCACAGGGAGCTACGAGCAGTACTTC. The chain carries TRBV25-1 and TRBJ2-7; tentatively, D is TRBD1 or TRBD2 (5 bases each). This CDR3 has 11 amino acids. Germline values: CDR1 MGHDK, CDR2 SYGVNS. V was clipped by 7 bases and J by 3 bases, with 7 bases between them.

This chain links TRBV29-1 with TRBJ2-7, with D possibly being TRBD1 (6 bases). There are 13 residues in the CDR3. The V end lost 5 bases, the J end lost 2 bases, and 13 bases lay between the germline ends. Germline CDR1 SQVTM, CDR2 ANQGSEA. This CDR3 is CSVRTGRTYEQYF. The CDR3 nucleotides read TGCAGCGTTCGAACAGGGAGAACCTACGAGCAGTACTTC.

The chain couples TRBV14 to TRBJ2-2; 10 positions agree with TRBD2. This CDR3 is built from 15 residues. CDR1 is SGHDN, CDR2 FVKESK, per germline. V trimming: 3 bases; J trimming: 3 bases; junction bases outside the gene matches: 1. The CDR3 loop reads CASSHLAGDTGELFF. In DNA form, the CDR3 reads TGTGCCAGCAGCCACCTAGCGGGAGACACCGGGGAGCTGTTTTTT. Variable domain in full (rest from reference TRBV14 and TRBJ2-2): EAGVTQFPSHSVIEKGQTVTLRCDPISGHDNLYWYRRVMGKEIKFLLHFVKESKQDESGMPNNRFLAERTGGTYSTLKVQPAELEDSGVYFCASSHLAGDTGELFFGEGSRLTVL.

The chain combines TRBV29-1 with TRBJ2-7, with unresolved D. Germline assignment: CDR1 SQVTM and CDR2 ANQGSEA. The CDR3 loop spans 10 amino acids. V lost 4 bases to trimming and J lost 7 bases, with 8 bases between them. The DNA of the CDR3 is TGCAGCGTTGGGGTGCGTGAGCAGTACTTC. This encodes CSVGVREQYF.

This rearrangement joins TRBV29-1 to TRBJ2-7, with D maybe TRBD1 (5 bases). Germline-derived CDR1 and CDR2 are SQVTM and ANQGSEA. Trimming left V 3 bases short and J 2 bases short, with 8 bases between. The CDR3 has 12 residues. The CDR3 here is CSVDQGAYEQYF. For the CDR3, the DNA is TGCAGCGTTGACCAGGGCGCCTACGAGCAGTACTTC.

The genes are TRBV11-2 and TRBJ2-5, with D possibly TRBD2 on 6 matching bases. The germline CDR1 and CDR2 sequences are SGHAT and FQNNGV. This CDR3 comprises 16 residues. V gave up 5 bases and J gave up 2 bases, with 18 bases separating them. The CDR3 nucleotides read TGTGCCAGCAGCCCCTGGAGTAGCGGATCACAAGAGACCCAGTACTTC. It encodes CASSPWSSGSQETQYF.

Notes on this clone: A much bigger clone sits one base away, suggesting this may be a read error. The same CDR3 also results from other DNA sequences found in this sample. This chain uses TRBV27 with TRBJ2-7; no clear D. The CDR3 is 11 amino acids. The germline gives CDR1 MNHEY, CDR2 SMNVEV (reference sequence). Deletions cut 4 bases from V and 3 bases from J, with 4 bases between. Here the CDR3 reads CASSSYYEQYF. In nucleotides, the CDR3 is TGTGCCAGCAGTTCATACTACGAGCAGTACTTC.

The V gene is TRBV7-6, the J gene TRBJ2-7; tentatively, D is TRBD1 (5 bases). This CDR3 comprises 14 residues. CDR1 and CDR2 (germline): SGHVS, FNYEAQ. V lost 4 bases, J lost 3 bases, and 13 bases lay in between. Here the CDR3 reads CASSSGDTGYEQYF. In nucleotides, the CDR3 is TGTGCCAGCAGCTCCGGAGACACAGGCTACGAGCAGTACTTC.

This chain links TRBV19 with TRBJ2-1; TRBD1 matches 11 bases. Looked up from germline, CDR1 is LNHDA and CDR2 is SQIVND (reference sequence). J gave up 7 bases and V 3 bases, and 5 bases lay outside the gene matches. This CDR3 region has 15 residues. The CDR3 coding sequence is TGTGCCAGTAGTATGGACAGGGGGCTTGGGAATGAGCAGTTCTTC. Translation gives CASSMDRGLGNEQFF.

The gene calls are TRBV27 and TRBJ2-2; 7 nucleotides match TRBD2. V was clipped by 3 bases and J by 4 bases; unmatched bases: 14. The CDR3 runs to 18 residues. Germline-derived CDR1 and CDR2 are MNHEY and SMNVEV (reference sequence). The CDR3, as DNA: TGTGCCAGCAGTTTCTTATCTAGCGGCCAAAAGCTCACCGGGGAGCTGTTTTTT. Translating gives CASSFLSSGQKLTGELFF.

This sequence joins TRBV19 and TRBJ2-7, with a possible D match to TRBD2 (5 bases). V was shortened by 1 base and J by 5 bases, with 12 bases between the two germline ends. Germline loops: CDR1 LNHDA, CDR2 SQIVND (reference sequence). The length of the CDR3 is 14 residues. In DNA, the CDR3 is TGTGCCAGTAGTATAGTAGGAGGTTTCGACGAGCAGTACTTC. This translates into CASSIVGGFDEQYF.

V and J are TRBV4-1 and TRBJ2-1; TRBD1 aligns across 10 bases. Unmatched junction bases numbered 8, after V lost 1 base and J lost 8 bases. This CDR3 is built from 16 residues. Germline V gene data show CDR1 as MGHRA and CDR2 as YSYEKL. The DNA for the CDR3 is TGCGCCAGCAGCCAAGCCGGGACAGGGGTCGAGGATGAGCAGTTCTTC. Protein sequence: CASSQAGTGVEDEQFF.

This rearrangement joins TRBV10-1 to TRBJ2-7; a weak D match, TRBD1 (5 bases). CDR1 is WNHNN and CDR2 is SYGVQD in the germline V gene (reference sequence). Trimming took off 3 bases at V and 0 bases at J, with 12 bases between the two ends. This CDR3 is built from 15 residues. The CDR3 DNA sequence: TGCGCCAGCAGTGAAGGGGTCGTAAGCTCCTACGAGCAGTACTTC. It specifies CASSEGVVSSYEQYF.

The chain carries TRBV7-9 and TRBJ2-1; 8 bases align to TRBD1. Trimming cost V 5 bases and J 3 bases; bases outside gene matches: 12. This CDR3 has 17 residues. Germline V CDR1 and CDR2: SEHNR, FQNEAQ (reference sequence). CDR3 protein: CASSDTLKDRVYNEQFF. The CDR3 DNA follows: TGTGCCAGCAGCGATACCCTGAAGGACAGGGTCTACAATGAGCAGTTCTTC.

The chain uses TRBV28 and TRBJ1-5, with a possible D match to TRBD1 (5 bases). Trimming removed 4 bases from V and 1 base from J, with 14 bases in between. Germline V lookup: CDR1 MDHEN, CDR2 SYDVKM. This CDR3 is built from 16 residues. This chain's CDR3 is CASSWWGPGSNQPQHF. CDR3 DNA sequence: TGTGCCAGCAGTTGGTGGGGCCCTGGAAGCAATCAGCCCCAGCATTTT.

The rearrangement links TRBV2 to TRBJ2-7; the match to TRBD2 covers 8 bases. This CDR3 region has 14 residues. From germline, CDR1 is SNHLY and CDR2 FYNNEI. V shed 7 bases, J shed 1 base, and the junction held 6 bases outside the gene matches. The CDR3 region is CASKLTSGSYEQYF. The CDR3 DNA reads TGTGCCAGCAAACTCACTAGCGGTTCCTACGAGCAGTACTTC.